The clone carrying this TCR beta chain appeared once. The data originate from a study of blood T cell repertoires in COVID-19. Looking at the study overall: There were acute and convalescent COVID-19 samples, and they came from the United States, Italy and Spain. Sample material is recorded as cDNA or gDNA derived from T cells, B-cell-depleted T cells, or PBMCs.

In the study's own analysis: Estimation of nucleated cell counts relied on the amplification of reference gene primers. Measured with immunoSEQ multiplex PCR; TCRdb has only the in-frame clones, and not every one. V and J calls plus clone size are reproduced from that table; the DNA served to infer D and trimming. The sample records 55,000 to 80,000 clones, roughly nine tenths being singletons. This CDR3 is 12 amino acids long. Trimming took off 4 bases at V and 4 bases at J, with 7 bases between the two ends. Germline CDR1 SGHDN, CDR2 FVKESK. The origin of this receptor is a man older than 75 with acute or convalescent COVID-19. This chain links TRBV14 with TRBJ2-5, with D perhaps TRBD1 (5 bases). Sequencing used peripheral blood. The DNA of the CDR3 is TGTGCCAGCAGCCGACAGCGAGAGACCCAGTACTTC. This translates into CASSRQRETQYF.